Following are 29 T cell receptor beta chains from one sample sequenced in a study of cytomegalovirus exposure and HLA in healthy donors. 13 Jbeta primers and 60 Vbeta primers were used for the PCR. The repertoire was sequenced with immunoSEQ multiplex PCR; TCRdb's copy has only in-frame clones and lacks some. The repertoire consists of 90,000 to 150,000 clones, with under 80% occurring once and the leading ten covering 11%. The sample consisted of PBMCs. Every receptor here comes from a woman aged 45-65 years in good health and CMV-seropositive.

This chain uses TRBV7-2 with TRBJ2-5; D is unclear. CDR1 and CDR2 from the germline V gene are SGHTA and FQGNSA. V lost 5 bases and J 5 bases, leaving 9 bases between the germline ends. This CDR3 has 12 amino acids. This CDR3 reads CASSPQRETQYF. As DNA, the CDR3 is TGTGCCAGCAGCCCGCAGAGGGAGACCCAGTACTTC.

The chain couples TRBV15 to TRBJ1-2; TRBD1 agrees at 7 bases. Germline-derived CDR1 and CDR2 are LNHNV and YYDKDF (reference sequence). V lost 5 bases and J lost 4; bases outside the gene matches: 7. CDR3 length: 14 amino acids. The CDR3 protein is CATSGDRDSYGYTF. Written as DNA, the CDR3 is TGTGCCACCAGCGGGGACCGGGACAGCTATGGCTACACCTTC. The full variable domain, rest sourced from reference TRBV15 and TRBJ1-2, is DAMVIQNPRYQVTQFGKPVTLSCSQTLNHNVMYWYQQKSSQAPKLLFHYYDKDFNNEADTPDNFQSRRPNTSFCFLDIRSPGLGDTAMYLCATSGDRDSYGYTFGSGTRLTVV.

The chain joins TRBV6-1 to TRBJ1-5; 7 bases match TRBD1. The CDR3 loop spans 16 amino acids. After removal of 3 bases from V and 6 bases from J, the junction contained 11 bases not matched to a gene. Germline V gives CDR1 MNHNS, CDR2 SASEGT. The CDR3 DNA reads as TGTGCCAGCAGTGAGGTGAGACAGGGATGGATTCAGCCCCAGCATTTT. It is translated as CASSEVRQGWIQPQHF.

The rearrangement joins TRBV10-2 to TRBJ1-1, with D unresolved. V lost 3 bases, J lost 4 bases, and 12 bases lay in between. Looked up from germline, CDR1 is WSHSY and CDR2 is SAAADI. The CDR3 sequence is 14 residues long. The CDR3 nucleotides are TGCGCCAGCAGTGATGCGGGGTTGGCCACTGAAGCTTTCTTT. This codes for CASSDAGLATEAFF.

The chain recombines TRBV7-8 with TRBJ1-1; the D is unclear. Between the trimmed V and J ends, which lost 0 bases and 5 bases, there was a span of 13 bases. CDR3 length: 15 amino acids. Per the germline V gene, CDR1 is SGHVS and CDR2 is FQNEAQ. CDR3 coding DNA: TGTGCCAGCAGCTTAGCGTTGGCGGTTGGGACTGAAGCTTTCTTT. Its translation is CASSLALAVGTEAFF.

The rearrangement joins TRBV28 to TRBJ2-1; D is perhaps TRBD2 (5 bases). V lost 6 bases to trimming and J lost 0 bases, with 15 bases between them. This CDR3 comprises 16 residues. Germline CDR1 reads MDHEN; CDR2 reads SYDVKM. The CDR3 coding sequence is TGTGCCAGCAGCGCCCAACTAGGGAGCTCCTACAATGAGCAGTTCTTC. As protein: CASSAQLGSSYNEQFF.

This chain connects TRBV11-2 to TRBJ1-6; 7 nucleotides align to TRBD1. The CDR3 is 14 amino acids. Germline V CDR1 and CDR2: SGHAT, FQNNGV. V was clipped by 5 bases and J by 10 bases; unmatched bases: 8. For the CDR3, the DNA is TGTGCCAGCAGCCTGACAGGGCCGGTGTCACCCCTCCACTTT. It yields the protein CASSLTGPVSPLHF.

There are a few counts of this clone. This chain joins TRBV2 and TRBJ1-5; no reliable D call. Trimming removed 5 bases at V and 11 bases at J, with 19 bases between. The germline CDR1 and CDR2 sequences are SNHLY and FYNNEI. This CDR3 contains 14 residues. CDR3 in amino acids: CASSIDTSRGAQHF. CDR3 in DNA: TGTGCCAGCAGTATAGACACCTCCCGGGGAGCCCAGCATTTT. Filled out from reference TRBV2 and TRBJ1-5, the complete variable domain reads EPEVTQTPSHQVTQMGQEVILRCVPISNHLYFYWYRQILGQKVEFLVSFYNNEISEKSEIFDDQFSVERPDGSNFTLKIRSTKLEDSAMYFCASSIDTSRGAQHFGDGTRLSIL.

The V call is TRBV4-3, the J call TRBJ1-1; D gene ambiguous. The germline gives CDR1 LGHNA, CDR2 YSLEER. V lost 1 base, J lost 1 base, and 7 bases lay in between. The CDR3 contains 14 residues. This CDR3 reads CASSQVTGNTEAFF. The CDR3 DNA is TGCGCCAGCAGCCAAGTGACTGGGAACACTGAAGCTTTCTTT.

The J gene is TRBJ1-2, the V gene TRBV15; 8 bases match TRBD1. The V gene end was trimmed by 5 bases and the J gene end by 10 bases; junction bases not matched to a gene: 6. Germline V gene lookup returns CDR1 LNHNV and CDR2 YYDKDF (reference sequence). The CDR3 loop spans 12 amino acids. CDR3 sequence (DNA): TGTGCCACCAGCCCTGGGACAGGCGTCTACACCTTC. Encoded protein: CATSPGTGVYTF.

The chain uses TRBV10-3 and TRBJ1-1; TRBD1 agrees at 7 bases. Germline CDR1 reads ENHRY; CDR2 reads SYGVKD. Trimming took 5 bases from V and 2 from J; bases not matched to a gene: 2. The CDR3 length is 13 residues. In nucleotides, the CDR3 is TGTGCCATCAGTCGAGGGGGCAACACTGAAGCTTTCTTT. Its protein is CAISRGGNTEAFF.

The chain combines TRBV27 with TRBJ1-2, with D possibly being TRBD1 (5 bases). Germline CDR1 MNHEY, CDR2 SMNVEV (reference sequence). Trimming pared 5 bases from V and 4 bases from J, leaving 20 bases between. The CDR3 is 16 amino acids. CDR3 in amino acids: CASSPVGRGRGYGYTF. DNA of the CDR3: TGTGCCAGCAGTCCCGTCGGGAGGGGACGAGGCTATGGCTACACCTTC.

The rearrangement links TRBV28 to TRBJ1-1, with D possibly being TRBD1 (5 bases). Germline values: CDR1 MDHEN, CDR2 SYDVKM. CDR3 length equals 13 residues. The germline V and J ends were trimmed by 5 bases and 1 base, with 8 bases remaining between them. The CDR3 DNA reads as TGTGCCAGCAGTCTAAGGGGGAACACTGAAGCTTTCTTT. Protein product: CASSLRGNTEAFF.

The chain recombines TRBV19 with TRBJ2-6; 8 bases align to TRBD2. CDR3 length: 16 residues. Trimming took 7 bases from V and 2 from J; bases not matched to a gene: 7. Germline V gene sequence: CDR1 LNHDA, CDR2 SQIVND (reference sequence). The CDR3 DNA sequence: TGTGCCAGTACCCCGGGAGGGGGAACTGGGGCCAACGTCCTGACTTTC. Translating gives CASTPGGGTGANVLTF.

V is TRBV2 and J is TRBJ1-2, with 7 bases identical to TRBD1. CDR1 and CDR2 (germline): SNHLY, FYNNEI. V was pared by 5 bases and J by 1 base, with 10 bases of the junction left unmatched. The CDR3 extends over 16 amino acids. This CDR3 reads CASSNGQAGSNYGYTF. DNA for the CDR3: TGTGCCAGCAGTAACGGACAGGCTGGAAGTAACTATGGCTACACCTTC.

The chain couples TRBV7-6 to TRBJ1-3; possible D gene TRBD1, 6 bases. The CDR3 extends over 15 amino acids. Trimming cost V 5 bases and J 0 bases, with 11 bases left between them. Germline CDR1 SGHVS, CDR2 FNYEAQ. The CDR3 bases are TGTGCCAGCAGCCGGGGACACGACTCTGGAAACACCATATATTTT. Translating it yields CASSRGHDSGNTIYF.

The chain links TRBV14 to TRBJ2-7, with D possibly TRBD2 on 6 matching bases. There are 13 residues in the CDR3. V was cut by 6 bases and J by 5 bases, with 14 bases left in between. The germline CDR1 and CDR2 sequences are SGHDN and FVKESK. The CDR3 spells CASSFGAGHEQYF. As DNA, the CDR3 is TGTGCCAGCAGTTTCGGAGCGGGCCACGAGCAGTACTTC.

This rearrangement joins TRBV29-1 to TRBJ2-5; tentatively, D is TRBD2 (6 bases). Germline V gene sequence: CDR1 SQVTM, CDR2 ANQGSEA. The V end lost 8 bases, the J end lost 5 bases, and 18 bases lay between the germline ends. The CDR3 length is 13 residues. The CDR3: CSTAGRSMETQYF. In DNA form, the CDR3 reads TGCAGCACCGCAGGGAGGTCCATGGAGACCCAGTACTTC. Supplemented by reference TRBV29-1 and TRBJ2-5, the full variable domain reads SAVISQKPSRDICQRGTSLTIQCQVDSQVTMMFWYRQQPGQSLTLIATANQGSEATYESGFVIDKFPISRPNLTFSTLTVSNMSPEDSSIYLCSTAGRSMETQYFGPGTRLLVL.

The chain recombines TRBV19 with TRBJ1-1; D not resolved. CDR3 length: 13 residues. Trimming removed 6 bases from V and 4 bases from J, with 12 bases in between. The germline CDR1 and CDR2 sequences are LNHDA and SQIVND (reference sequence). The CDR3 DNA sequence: TGTGCCAGTAGGAAGACGTCTAGCACTGAAGCTTTCTTT. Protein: CASRKTSSTEAFF. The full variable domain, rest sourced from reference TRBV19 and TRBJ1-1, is DGGITQSPKYLFRKEGQNVTLSCEQNLNHDAMYWYRQDPGQGLRLIYYSQIVNDFQKGDIAEGYSVSREKKESFPLTVTSAQKNPTAFYLCASRKTSSTEAFFGQGTRLTVV.

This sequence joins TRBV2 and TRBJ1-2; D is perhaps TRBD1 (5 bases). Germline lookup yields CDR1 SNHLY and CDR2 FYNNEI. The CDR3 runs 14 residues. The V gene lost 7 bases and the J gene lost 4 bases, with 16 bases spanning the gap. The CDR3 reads CASNLPGMGYGYTF. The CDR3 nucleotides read TGTGCCAGCAACCTTCCAGGGATGGGCTATGGCTACACCTTC.

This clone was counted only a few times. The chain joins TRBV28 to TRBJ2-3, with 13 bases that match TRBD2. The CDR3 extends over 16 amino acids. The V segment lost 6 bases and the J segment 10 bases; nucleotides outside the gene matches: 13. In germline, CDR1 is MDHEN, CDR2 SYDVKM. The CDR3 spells CASSQSGTSGARPQYF. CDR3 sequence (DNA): TGTGCCAGCAGCCAAAGCGGGACTAGCGGGGCCCGCCCGCAGTATTTT.

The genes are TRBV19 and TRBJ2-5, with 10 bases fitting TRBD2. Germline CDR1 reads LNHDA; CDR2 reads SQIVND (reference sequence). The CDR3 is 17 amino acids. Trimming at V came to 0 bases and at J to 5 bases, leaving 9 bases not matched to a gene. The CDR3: CASSIDAPGTSAETQYF. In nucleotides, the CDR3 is TGTGCCAGTAGTATAGACGCCCCAGGGACTAGCGCCGAGACCCAGTACTTC.

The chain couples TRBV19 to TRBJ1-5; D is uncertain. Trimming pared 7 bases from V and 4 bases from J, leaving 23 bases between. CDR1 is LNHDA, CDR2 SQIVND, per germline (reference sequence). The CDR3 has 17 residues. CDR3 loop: CASTVEDGMIGNQPQHF. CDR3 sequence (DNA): TGTGCCAGTACGGTGGAGGACGGGATGATTGGTAATCAGCCCCAGCATTTT.

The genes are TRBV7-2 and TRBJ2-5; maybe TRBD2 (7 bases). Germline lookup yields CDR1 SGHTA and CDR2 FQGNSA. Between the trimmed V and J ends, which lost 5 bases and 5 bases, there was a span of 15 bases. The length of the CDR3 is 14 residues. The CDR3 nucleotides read TGTGCCAGCAGCATAATGGGGGGGCGGGAGACCCAGTACTTC. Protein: CASSIMGGRETQYF.

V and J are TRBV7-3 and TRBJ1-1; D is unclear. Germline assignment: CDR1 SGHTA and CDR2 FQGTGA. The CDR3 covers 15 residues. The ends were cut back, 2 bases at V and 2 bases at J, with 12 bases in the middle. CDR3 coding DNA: TGTGCCAGCAGCTTATGGCCCCCCAGTAACACTGAAGCTTTCTTT. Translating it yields CASSLWPPSNTEAFF.

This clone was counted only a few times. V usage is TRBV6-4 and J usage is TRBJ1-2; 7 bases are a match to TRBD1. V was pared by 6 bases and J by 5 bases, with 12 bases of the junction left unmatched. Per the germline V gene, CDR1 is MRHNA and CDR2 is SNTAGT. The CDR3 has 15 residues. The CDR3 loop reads CASSRDSSNFYGYTF. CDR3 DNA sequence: TGTGCCAGCAGCCGGGACAGCTCGAACTTTTATGGCTACACCTTC.

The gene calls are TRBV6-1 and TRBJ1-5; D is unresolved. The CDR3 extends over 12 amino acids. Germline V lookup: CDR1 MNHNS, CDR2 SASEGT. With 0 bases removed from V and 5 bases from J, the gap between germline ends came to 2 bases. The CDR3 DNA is TGTGCCAGCAGTGAAGCCGATCAGCCCCAGCATTTT. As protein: CASSEADQPQHF.

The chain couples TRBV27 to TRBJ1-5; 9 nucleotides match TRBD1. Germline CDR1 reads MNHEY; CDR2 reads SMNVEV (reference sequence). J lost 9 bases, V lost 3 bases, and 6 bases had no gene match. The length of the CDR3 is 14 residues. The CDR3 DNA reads TGTGCCAGCAGTTTGGGACAGGGCGGTCGGCCCCAGCATTTT. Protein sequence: CASSLGQGGRPQHF.

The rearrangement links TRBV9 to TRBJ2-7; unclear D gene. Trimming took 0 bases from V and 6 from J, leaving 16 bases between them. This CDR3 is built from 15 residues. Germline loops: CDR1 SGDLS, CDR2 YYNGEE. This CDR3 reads CASSVGQARSGEQYF. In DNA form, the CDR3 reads TGTGCCAGCAGCGTAGGGCAGGCTCGCTCCGGCGAGCAGTACTTC.